Below are 15 T cell receptor beta chains sequenced from a single sample in a study of regulatory T cells in long-lasting Graves disease. The time point: persistent/refractory GD, antithyroid drugs over 5 years with positive TRAb. Extracted RNA from PBMCs served as the source of the TCR library. The TCR beta library used iRepertoire HTBI primers with Arm-PCR amplification of CDR3. One entry per CDR3 protein results from TCRdb running MiXCR on the multiplex PCR reads. The sample records 400,000 to 500,000 distinct CDR3 sequences, roughly a fifth being singletons. The sample in question was peripheral blood mononuclear cells (PBMCs), obtained when the disease was refractory, from a patient treated with antithyroid drugs. These receptors were obtained from a female donor with Graves disease.

On this clonotype: A read error may explain this, as a much larger clone is one base away. The CDR3 sequence: CASSKLQGEETQHF. The CDR3 region has the DNA TGTGCCAGCAGCAAACTTCAGGGAGAGGAGACCCAGCACTTC. This sequence joins TRBV7-9 and TRBJ2-5; D tentatively reads TRBD1 or TRBD2 (5 bases each). The germline V gene has CDR1 SEHNR and CDR2 FQNEAQ (reference sequence). CDR3 size: 14 residues.

Ten or more counts support this clonotype. J is TRBJ2-7 and V is TRBV5-1, with TRBD1 identical over 7 bases. The V and J ends lost 4 bases and 3 bases, in that order; junction bases with no gene match: 10. The germline V gene has CDR1 SGHRS and CDR2 YFSETQ. CDR3 length equals 15 residues. CDR3 region: CASSRAVTGNYEQYF. DNA of the CDR3: TGCGCCAGCAGCCGCGCCGTGACAGGGAACTACGAGCAGTACTTC. The whole variable domain, remainder taken from reference TRBV5-1 and TRBJ2-7, is KAGVTQTPRYLIKTRGQQVTLSCSPISGHRSVSWYQQTPGQGLQFLFEYFSETQRNKGNFPGRFSGRQFSNSRSEMNVSTLELGDSALYLCASSRAVTGNYEQYFGPGTRLTVT.

In nucleotides, the CDR3 is TGCAGTGCTAGAGATCGGACAGTGGGCACCGGGGAGCTGTTTTTT. Translated, it gives CSARDRTVGTGELFF. The chain uses TRBV20-1 and TRBJ2-2; D is possibly TRBD1 (6 bases). The CDR3 spans 15 residues. Trimming removed 0 bases from V and 4 bases from J, with 12 bases in between. CDR1 is DFQATT, CDR2 SNEGSKA, per germline (reference sequence).

The table lists this clonotype with many counts. The chain links TRBV11-2 to TRBJ2-2; D uncertain. The CDR3 extends over 18 amino acids. Per the germline V gene, CDR1 is SGHAT and CDR2 is FQNNGV. Deletions cut 5 bases from V and 0 bases from J, with 19 bases between. The CDR3 region is CASSPWASTDPNTGELFF. CDR3 sequence (DNA): TGTGCCAGCAGCCCCTGGGCCAGCACCGACCCGAACACCGGGGAGCTGTTTTTT.

This clonotype was seen many times. The chain recombines TRBV28 with TRBJ1-5; D not resolved. The CDR3 runs 13 residues. Trimming cost V 5 bases and J 6 bases, with 11 bases left between them. Germline CDR1 reads MDHEN; CDR2 reads SYDVKM. The CDR3 region is CASSQRPVQPQHF. In DNA, the CDR3 is TGTGCCAGCAGTCAAAGACCGGTTCAGCCCCAGCATTTT.

This clonotype appeared many times. The chain couples TRBV20-1 to TRBJ1-2; no firm D call. This CDR3 spans 14 amino acids. V lost 3 bases and J lost 7, with 18 bases in between. Per germline, CDR1 DFQATT and CDR2 SNEGSKA (reference sequence). In nucleotides, the CDR3 is TGCAGTGCTAGTAAGACTCCGATAGATAGTGGCTACACCTTC. It encodes CSASKTPIDSGYTF.

CDR3 coding DNA: TGTGCCAGCAGCCTTACAGGGGACGGGGCCAACGTCCTGACTTTC. Its protein product is CASSLTGDGANVLTF. The rearrangement links TRBV9 to TRBJ2-6, with 7 bases that match TRBD1. Germline CDR1 is SGDLS and CDR2 is YYNGEE. V lost 4 bases, J lost 4 bases, and 5 bases stayed unmatched. This CDR3 has 15 residues.

By proportion, this clonotype is medium-sized (0.01 to 0.1%). This rearrangement joins TRBV6-1 to TRBJ2-5, with 11 bases that match TRBD2. The V gene's germline CDR1 is MNHNS and CDR2 SASEGT. The V gene end was trimmed by 1 base and the J gene end by 7 bases; junction bases not matched to a gene: 5. The CDR3 loop spans 15 amino acids. In nucleotides, the CDR3 is TGTGCCAGCAGTGAAGAACTAGCGGGAGTAGGGACCCAGTACTTC. This sequence encodes CASSEELAGVGTQYF.

Regarding this clonotype: With a much larger clone just one base away, this may be a read error. This chain links TRBV28 with TRBJ1-6; a possible D gene is TRBD1 (5 bases). The V gene lost 5 bases and the J gene lost 6 bases, with 14 bases spanning the gap. The CDR3 contains 15 residues. Germline assignment: CDR1 MDHEN and CDR2 SYDVKM. The CDR3 reads CASSGEGQSNSPLHF. CDR3 nucleotide sequence: TGTGCCAGCAGTGGGGAGGGGCAGAGTAATTCACCCCTCCACTTT.

This clonotype occurred many times. The chain links TRBV20-1 to TRBJ1-4; D may be TRBD1 (5 bases). Germline CDR1 and CDR2: DFQATT and SNEGSKA (reference sequence). The CDR3 is 13 amino acids. V lost 7 bases and J lost 6, with 15 bases in between. The CDR3 sequence: CSVRSGGDEKLFF. The CDR3 DNA reads as TGCAGTGTTCGTTCGGGGGGGGATGAAAAACTGTTTTTT.

The J gene is TRBJ2-3, the V gene TRBV28; 7 bases fit TRBD2. Per the germline V gene, CDR1 is MDHEN and CDR2 is SYDVKM. Unmatched junction bases numbered 6, after V lost 3 bases and J lost 3 bases. This CDR3 has 15 residues. The CDR3 region has the DNA TGTGCCAGCAGTTTCGGCGGGAGCCGTACAGATACGCAGTATTTT. This translates into CASSFGGSRTDTQYF.

This chain links TRBV29-1 with TRBJ2-7; weak D call: TRBD1 (6 bases). Trimming left V 4 bases short and J 6 bases short, with 22 bases between. Per the germline V gene, CDR1 is SQVTM and CDR2 is ANQGSEA. The CDR3 loop spans 15 amino acids. The DNA for the CDR3 is TGCAGCGTTGTCCGAGGGGGACATGGGTCAGGCGAGCAGTACTTC. Translation gives CSVVRGGHGSGEQYF.

In regard to this clonotype: This may arise from a read error, as a much more abundant clone is one base away. The chain joins TRBV6-1 to TRBJ2-5, with 9 bases matching TRBD2. V shed 8 bases, J shed 5 bases, and the junction held 12 bases outside the gene matches. The CDR3 runs 15 residues. Germline loops: CDR1 MNHNS, CDR2 SASEGT. The CDR3 DNA reads as TGTGCCAGCGGCCCCGGGACTAGCAACGCCGAGACCCAGTACTTC. Residues: CASGPGTSNAETQYF.

The table lists this clonotype with many counts. This chain connects TRBV29-1 to TRBJ2-7; D gene unclear. The CDR3 consists of 12 residues. CDR1 is SQVTM, CDR2 ANQGSEA, per germline. V gave up 4 bases and J gave up 6 bases, with 13 bases separating them. The CDR3 nucleotides are TGCAGCGTTGGGGCAGCAACTCTCGAGCAGTACTTC. This codes for CSVGAATLEQYF.

This clonotype was recorded many times. The chain joins TRBV6-5 to TRBJ1-1; 10 bases are shared with TRBD1. The germline V gene encodes CDR1 MNHEY and CDR2 SVGAGI. V was pared by 4 bases and J by 6 bases, with 8 bases of the junction left unmatched. This CDR3 is 15 amino acids long. The CDR3 nucleotides read TGTGCCAGCAGTTCCCTCCGGGACAGGGGCTCTGAAGCTTTCTTT. The encoded protein is CASSSLRDRGSEAFF.